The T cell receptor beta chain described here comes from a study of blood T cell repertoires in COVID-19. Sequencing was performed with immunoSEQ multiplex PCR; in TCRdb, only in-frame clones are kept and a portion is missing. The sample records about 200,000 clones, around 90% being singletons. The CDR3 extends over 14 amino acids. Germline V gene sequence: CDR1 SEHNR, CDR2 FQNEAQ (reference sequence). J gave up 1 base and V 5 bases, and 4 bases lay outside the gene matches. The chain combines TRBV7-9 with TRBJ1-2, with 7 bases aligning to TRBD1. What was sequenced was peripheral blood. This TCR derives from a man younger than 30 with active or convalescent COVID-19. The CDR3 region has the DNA TGTGCCAGCAGCCCCGGACAGGATAACTATGGCTACACCTTC. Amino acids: CASSPGQDNYGYTF.